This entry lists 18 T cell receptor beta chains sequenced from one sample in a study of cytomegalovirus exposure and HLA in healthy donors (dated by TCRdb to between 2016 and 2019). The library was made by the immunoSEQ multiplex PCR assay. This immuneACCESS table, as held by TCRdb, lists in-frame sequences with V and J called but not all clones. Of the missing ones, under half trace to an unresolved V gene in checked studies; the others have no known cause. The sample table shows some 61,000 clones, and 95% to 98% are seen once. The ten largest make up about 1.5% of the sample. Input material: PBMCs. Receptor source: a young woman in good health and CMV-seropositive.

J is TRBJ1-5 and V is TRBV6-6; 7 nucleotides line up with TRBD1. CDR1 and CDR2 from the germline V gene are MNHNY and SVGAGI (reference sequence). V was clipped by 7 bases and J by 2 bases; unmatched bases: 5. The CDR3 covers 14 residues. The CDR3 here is CASNNRGGNQPQHF. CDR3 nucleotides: TGTGCCAGCAATAACAGGGGTGGCAATCAGCCCCAGCATTTT.

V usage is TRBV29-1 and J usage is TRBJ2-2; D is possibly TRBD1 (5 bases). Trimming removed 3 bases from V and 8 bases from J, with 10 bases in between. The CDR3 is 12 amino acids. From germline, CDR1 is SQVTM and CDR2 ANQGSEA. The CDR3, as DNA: TGCAGCGTTGAGAAGGGGCGTGGGGAGCTGTTTTTT. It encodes CSVEKGRGELFF.

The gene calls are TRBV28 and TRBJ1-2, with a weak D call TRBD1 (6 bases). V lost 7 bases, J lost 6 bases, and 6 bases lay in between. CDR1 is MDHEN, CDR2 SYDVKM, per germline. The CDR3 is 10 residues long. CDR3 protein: CASKGDGYTF. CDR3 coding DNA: TGTGCCAGCAAGGGGGATGGCTACACCTTC.

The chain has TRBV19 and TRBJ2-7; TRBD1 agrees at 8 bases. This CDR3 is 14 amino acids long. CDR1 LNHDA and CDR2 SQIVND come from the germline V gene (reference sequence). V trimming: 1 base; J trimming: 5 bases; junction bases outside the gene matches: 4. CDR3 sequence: CASSIGTGTHEQYF. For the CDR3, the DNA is TGTGCCAGTAGTATAGGGACAGGGACCCACGAGCAGTACTTC.

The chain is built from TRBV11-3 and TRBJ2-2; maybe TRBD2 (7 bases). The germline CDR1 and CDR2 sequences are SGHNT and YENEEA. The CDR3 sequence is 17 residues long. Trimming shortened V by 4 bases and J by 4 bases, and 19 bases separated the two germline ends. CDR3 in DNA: TGTGCCAGCAGCTCGTCTCCCGGGGGGCTCGGCACCGGGGAGCTGTTTTTT. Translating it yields CASSSSPGGLGTGELFF.

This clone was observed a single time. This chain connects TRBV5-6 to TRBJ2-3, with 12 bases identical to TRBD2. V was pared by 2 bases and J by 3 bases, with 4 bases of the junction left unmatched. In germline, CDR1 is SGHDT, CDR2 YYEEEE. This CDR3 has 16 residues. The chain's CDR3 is CASSFRTSGVTDTQYF. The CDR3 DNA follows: TGTGCCAGCAGCTTTAGGACTAGCGGGGTGACAGATACGCAGTATTTT.

The CDR3, as DNA: TGTGCCAGCAGTTTATTGAGGAACACCGGGGAGCTGTTTTTT. Translation: CASSLLRNTGELFF. The chain uses TRBV28 and TRBJ2-2; D gene uncertain. Germline V gene sequence: CDR1 MDHEN, CDR2 SYDVKM. V was shortened by 1 base and J by 1 base, with 4 bases between the two germline ends. This CDR3 contains 14 residues. The variable domain in full, completed from reference TRBV28 and TRBJ2-2, reads DVKVTQSSRYLVKRTGEKVFLECVQDMDHENMFWYRQDPGLGLRLIYFSYDVKMKEKGDIPEGYSVSREKKERFSLILESASTNQTSMYLCASSLLRNTGELFFGEGSRLTVL.

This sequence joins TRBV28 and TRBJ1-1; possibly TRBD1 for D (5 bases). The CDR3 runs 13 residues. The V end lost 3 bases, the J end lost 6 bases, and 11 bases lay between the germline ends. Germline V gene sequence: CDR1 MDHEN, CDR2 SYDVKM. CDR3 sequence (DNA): TGTGCCAGCAGTTTCCTCAGGGTCTCTGAAGCTTTCTTT. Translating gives CASSFLRVSEAFF.

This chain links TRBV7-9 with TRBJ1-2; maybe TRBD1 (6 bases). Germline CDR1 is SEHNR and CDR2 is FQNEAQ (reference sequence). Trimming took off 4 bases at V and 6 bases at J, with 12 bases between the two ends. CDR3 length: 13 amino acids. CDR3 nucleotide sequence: TGTGCCAGCAGCTCAACAGGGAGACATGGCTACACCTTC. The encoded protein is CASSSTGRHGYTF.

The CDR3 reads CASSGDRGNTEAFF. The CDR3 DNA is TGTGCCAGCAGCGGGGACAGGGGGAACACTGAAGCTTTCTTT. The chain carries TRBV9 and TRBJ1-1, with TRBD1 matching over 10 bases. The CDR3 extends over 14 amino acids. Germline CDR1 SGDLS, CDR2 YYNGEE. The V gene end was trimmed by 3 bases and the J gene end by 1 base; junction bases not matched to a gene: 0. Full variable domain (rest looked up from reference TRBV9 and TRBJ1-1): DSGVTQTPKHLITATGQRVTLRCSPRSGDLSVYWYQQSLDQGLQFLIQYYNGEERAKGNILERFSAQQFPDLHSELNLSSLELGDSALYFCASSGDRGNTEAFFGQGTRLTVV.

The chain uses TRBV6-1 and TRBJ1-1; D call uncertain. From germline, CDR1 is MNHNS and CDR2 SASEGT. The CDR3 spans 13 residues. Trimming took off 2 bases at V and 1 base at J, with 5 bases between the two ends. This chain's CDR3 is CASSERRNTEAFF. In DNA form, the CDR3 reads TGTGCCAGCAGTGAAAGGAGGAACACTGAAGCTTTCTTT.

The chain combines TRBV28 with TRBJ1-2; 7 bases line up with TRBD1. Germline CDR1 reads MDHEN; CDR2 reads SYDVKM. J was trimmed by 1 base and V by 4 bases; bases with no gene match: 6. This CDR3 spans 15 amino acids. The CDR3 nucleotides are TGTGCCAGCAGTTCTAGGGGGCGGGGTAACTATGGCTACACCTTC. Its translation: CASSSRGRGNYGYTF.

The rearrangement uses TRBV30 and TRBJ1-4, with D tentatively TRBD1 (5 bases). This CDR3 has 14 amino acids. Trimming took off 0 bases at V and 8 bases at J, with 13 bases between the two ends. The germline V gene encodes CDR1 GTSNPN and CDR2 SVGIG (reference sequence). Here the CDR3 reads CAWSVRGAREKLFF. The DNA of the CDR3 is TGTGCCTGGAGTGTACGTGGGGCCCGGGAAAAACTGTTTTTT. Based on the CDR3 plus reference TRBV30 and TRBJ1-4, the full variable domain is SQTIHQWPATLVQPVGSPLSLECTVEGTSNPNLYWYRQAAGRGLQLLFYSVGIGQISSEVPQNLSASRPQDRQFILSSKKLLLSDSGFYLCAWSVRGAREKLFFGSGTQLSVL.

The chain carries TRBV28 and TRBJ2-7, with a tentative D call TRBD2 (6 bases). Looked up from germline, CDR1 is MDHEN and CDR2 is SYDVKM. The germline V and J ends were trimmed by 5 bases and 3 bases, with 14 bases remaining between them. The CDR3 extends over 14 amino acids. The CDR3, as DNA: TGTGCCAGCAGTGGGGACTTAGTGTTCTACGAGCAGTACTTC. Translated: CASSGDLVFYEQYF.

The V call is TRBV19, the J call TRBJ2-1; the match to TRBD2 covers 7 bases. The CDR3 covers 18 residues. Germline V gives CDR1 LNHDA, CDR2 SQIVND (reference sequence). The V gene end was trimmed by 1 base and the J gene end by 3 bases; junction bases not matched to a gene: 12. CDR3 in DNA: TGTGCCAGTAGTATAGTGGGCTCTGGTGCGGGAGTCTACAATGAGCAGTTCTTC. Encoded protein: CASSIVGSGAGVYNEQFF.

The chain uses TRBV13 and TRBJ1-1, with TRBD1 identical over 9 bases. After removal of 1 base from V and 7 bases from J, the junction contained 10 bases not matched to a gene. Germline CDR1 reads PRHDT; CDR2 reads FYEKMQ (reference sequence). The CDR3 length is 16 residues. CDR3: CASSLATQGTGNEAFF. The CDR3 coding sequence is TGTGCCAGCAGCTTAGCAACCCAAGGGACAGGGAATGAAGCTTTCTTT.

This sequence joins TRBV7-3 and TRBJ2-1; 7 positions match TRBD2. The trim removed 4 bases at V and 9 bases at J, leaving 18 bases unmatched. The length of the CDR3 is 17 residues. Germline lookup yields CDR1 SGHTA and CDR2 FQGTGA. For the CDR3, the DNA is TGTGCCAGCAGCTCCCTGGCGGTGGGAGGGCCCTCCGGTGAGCAGTTCTTC. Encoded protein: CASSSLAVGGPSGEQFF. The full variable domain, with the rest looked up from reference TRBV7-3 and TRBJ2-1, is GAGVSQTPSNKVTEKGKYVELRCDPISGHTALYWYRQSLGQGPEFLIYFQGTGAADDSGLPNDRFFAVRPEGSVSTLKIQRTERGDSAVYLCASSSLAVGGPSGEQFFGPGTRLTVL.

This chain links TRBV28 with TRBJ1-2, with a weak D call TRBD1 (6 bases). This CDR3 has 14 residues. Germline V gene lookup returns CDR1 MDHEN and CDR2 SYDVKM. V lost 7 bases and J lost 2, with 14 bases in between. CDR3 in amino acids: CASTALGANYGYTF. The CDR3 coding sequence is TGTGCCAGCACCGCATTGGGGGCGAACTATGGCTACACCTTC.